A selection of T cell receptor beta chains follows, all from one sample in a study of identical twins. TCRdb analysed the 5' RACE reads with MiXCR anew, one entry per CDR3 protein. Of hundreds of thousands of distinct CDR3 sequences in the sample, more than 6.5% were seen once. These same data were also listed under a study on yellow fever vaccine responses in identical twins.

The material sequenced was PBMCs. These receptors all stem from a woman in her late teens or twenties in good health. The CDR3 runs from the conserved cysteine through the conserved F or W. The order of the fields is J gene, D gene, V gene, clone size, CDR3 protein, CDR3 DNA. A D gene is named only where the DNA matches it firmly. For some rows the clone size is stated as once, few or many, or as a class when expanded; others skip it.

>TRBJ2-7|.|TRBV5-5|few
CASSPRWESEQYF
TGTGCCAGCAGCCCACGTTGGGAATCCGAGCAGTACTTC
>TRBJ2-7|TRBD1|TRBV27|many
CASSSYRGSYEQYF
TGTGCCAGCAGTTCGTACAGGGGCTCCTACGAGCAGTACTTC
>TRBJ2-1|.|TRBV4-3|.
CASSQEAGGRHNEQFF
TGCGCCAGCAGCCAAGAGGCCGGGGGGCGACACAATGAGCAGTTCTTC
>TRBJ2-5|TRBD2|TRBV4-3|.
CASSSRLAGDFGETQYF
TGCGCCAGCAGCTCCCGACTAGCGGGAGATTTCGGAGAGACCCAGTACTTC
>TRBJ1-2|.|TRBV7-2|few
CASRPGAIEGGYTF
TGTGCCAGCAGACCGGGGGCGATAGAGGGAGGCTACACCTTC
>TRBJ2-7|.|TRBV6-1|few
CASSEDGGPSYEQYF
TGTGCCAGCAGTGAAGATGGGGGTCCCTCCTACGAGCAGTACTTC
>TRBJ2-3|.|TRBV12-3/TRBV12-4|few
CASRRRGRSDTQYF
TGTGCCAGCAGAAGGAGGGGGCGGTCAGATACGCAGTATTTT
>TRBJ2-7|.|TRBV10-2|.
CASSEVVASEQYF
TGCGCCAGCAGTGAGGTGGTAGCTTCCGAGCAGTACTTC
>TRBJ2-1|TRBD2|TRBV3-1|few
CASSQESPGLGNEQFF
TGTGCCAGCAGCCAAGAATCACCGGGACTAGGGAATGAGCAGTTCTTC
>TRBJ2-2|.|TRBV5-5|many
CASSLEFGELFF
TGTGCCAGCAGCTTGGAGTTCGGGGAGCTGTTTTTT
>TRBJ1-6|.|TRBV20-1|few
CSASATVSSYNSPLHF
TGCAGTGCTAGTGCGACAGTAAGCTCCTATAATTCACCCCTCCACTTT
>TRBJ2-2|.|TRBV6-1|many
CASRFFGANTGELFF
TGTGCCAGCAGGTTCTTCGGGGCGAACACCGGGGAGCTGTTTTTT
>TRBJ1-5|.|TRBV28|.
CASSLYPTPAVYSNQPQHF
TGTGCCAGCAGTTTATATCCCACTCCTGCCGTTTATAGCAATCAGCCCCAGCATTTT
>TRBJ2-7|TRBD2|TRBV29-1|.
CSVLLAGSDEQYF
TGCAGCGTTTTACTAGCGGGATCTGACGAGCAGTACTTC
>TRBJ2-5|.|TRBV20-1|.
CSARRGAKQETQYF
TGCAGTGCTAGAAGGGGGGCCAAACAAGAGACCCAGTACTTC
>TRBJ2-7|TRBD1|TRBV5-1|.
CASSIKVDRNSYEQYF
TGCGCCAGCAGCATCAAGGTGGACAGGAACTCCTACGAGCAGTACTTC
>TRBJ2-2|.|TRBV18|.
CASSPKRQGSTGELFF
TGTGCCAGCTCCCCCAAGCGGCAGGGGAGCACCGGGGAGCTGTTTTTT
>TRBJ2-1|.|TRBV6-2/TRBV6-3|many
CASSRQDSYNEQFF
TGTGCCAGCAGCCGACAGGACTCCTACAATGAGCAGTTCTTC
>TRBJ2-6|TRBD1|TRBV28|many
CASSLWGTAFSGANVLTF
TGTGCCAGCAGTTTATGGGGGACAGCCTTCTCTGGGGCCAACGTCCTGACTTTC
>TRBJ2-5|.|TRBV20-1|many
CSAPFGSRGETQYF
TGCAGTGCCCCATTTGGGAGCCGAGGGGAGACCCAGTACTTC
>TRBJ2-2|TRBD2|TRBV27|few
CASSLAADLVANTGELFF
TGTGCCAGCAGTCTAGCGGCCGACCTGGTGGCGAACACCGGGGAGCTGTTTTTT